This TCR beta chain was profiled in a study of identical twins (dated by TCRdb to 2016 to 2018). As for the study more broadly: TCR alpha and beta repertoires from monozygotic twins, unrelated adults of various ages and cord blood were deep-sequenced to test whether fetal clonotypes persist. To rule out contamination, replicate twin experiments were performed at different times with different library preparation protocols. The full study reports these points: Because the same donors could not be followed over many years, the conclusions depended on cross-sectional statistical analysis. Invariant T cells such as MAIT and iNKT could partly confound zero-insertion analyses, although diverse VJ usage argued against such confounding for most clonotypes. Out-of-frame TCR alpha sequences shared between twins showed an excess of low generation-probability sequences compared with coincidental sharing between unrelated individuals. Fewer insertions were carried by abundant cord blood beta clonotypes; a weaker similar trend was observed in young adult naive repertoires, while no such trend was observed in memory repertoires. In monozygotic twins, recombination models systematically underestimated out-of-frame TCR alpha sharing, but the models matched the sharing seen between unrelated individuals. A weaker excess of twin sharing was found in beta out-of-frame sequences because the signal-to-noise ratio was lowered by fewer shared sequences.

All donors were healthy Caucasians. Three pairs of female monozygotic twins, all aged roughly 18 to 29 years, made up the twin cohort. RNA for TCR libraries was isolated from peripheral blood mononuclear cells. There are a few counts of this clonotype. Its antigen specificity is not known. No base qualities exist here, and no much larger clone lies one base off it. Preparation of the library involved 5' RACE. The sequencer listed for this sample is Illumina HiSeq 2000. Template switching introduced a universal primer binding site; the final cDNA contained a unique molecular identifier, enabling accurate counting of TCR cDNA molecules. Specific primers in the conserved constant-segment region were used to synthesize first-strand cDNA for TCR alpha and beta chains. To control for contamination, each cDNA library was double barcoded with a SMART-Mk sample barcode plus Illumina barcodes. TruSeq adapter sequences, together with Illumina sample barcodes, were added in two successive PCR steps. TCR alpha and beta cDNA libraries were sequenced on the Illumina HiSeq platform with custom primers. From the authors' description of their analysis: Unique molecular identifiers were extracted from raw reads with MiGEC, and CDR3 positions were determined with MiXCR. Recombination models were inferred per individual with the repgenHMM and IGoR tools using an EM algorithm. Shared clonotypes were analyzed with the tcR package in R, and sharing was normalized by the product of cloneset sizes. To study raw recombination free of thymic and clonal selection effects, out-of-frame nonproductive sequences were analyzed. TCRdb applied fastp at Q25 and MiXCR to the public reads, then kept only in-frame beta chains. CDR3 protein duplicates are merged, each entry listing the most common genes and DNA. The V and J calls follow TCRdb's processing rather than the paper's. In this sample the table shows 690,000 or so distinct CDR3 sequences, 8.6% of which occur a single time. The ten biggest clones cover 0.98% of the sample.

V drops 5 bases and J drops 10 bases, leaving 12 bases in between. The CDR3 measures 12 amino acids from cysteine to phenylalanine. The DNA shown is the 36-base CDR3, in frame from base 1. Reading the germline V gene (reference sequence) gives CDR1 MNHEY and CDR2 SMNVEV. Another study also made use of these data, one on yellow fever vaccine responses in identical twins. As the second paper documents: According to the authors, in identical twins the way T cells responded to vaccination appeared partly convergent and partly personalized. In identical twins, the study followed T cell clones that responded to the vaccine with precision.

This TCR came from a woman in her late teens or twenties in good health. The sequence links TRBV27 to TRBJ2-1; the D region possibly corresponds to TRBD2 (5 bases align). The specimen was PBMCs. The bases are TGTGCCAGCAGTCTCCCACTAGGCGAGCAGTTCTTC. The translation is CASSLPLGEQFF.